This T cell receptor beta chain was observed in a study of early T cells in non-severe SARS-CoV-2 infection. This clonotype was observed many times. TCRdb recomputed calls from the 5' RACE reads with MiXCR, one row per CDR3 protein. The sample records roughly 48,000 distinct CDR3 sequences, around 7.5% being singletons. Germline loops: CDR1 SGHRS, CDR2 YFSETQ. This CDR3 spans 16 amino acids. V trimming: 4 bases; J trimming: 2 bases; junction bases outside the gene matches: 10. The rearrangement uses TRBV5-1 and TRBJ2-3, with 7 positions matching TRBD1. Material: whole blood. This receptor was obtained from an adult who was a healthcare worker with PCR-confirmed SARS-CoV-2 infection or an uninfected control (not recorded which). CDR3 nucleotides: TGCGCCAGCAGCGCATGGGGACAGACCCACACAGATACGCAGTATTTT. Translation: CASSAWGQTHTDTQYF.